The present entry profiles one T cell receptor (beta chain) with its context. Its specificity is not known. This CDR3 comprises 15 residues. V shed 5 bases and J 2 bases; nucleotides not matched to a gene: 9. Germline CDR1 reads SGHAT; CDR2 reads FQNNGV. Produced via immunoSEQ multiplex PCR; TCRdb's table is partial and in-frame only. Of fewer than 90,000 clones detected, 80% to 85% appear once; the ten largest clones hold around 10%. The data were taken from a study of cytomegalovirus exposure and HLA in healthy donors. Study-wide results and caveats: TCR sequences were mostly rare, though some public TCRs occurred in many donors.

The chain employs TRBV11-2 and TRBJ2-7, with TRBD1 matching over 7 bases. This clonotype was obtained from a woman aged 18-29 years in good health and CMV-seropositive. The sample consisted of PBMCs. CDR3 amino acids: CASSRPGQRPYEQYF. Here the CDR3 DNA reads TGTGCCAGCAGCCGACCGGGACAGAGACCCTACGAGCAGTACTTC.